These 15 T cell receptor beta chains share one sample of origin, sequenced in a study of cytomegalovirus exposure and HLA in healthy donors. This PCR relied on a set of 60 Vbeta primers and 13 Jbeta primers. Only in-frame clones appear in the TCRdb table, and some are missing; sequencing was by immunoSEQ multiplex PCR. This table holds around 170,000 clones, approximately 71% found once. What was sequenced was PBMCs. The receptors were sampled from a girl under 18 in good health and CMV-seronegative.

V gene TRBV10-1 combines with J gene TRBJ1-1; 7 bases are a match to TRBD1. Germline V gene lookup returns CDR1 WNHNN and CDR2 SYGVQD (reference sequence). V gave up 6 bases and J gave up 3 bases; unmatched junction bases: 7. The CDR3 is 14 amino acids. The CDR3 DNA reads TGCGCCAGCAGCGGTACAGGGGCGGACACTGAAGCTTTCTTT. Translating it yields CASSGTGADTEAFF.

The CDR3 DNA is TGTGCCAGCAGTTACCTCCAGGGGAAAGCTTTCTTT. It specifies CASSYLQGKAFF. The V gene is TRBV27, the J gene TRBJ1-1; a possible D gene is TRBD1 (6 bases). The germline V gene encodes CDR1 MNHEY and CDR2 SMNVEV (reference sequence). Trimming took 4 bases from V and 9 from J, leaving 12 bases between them. The length of the CDR3 is 12 residues.

J is TRBJ2-5 and V is TRBV29-1; D call uncertain. The germline CDR1 and CDR2 sequences are SQVTM and ANQGSEA. The CDR3 has 11 residues. V was pared by 5 bases and J by 5 bases, with 9 bases between. CDR3 nucleotide sequence: TGCAGCGTTACTTACGGGGAGACCCAGTACTTC. It is translated as CSVTYGETQYF.

This clone was detected a few times. V gene TRBV6-1 combines with J gene TRBJ2-3; TRBD1 might be the D (5 bases). V lost 6 bases and J lost 2, with 6 bases in between. The germline V gene has CDR1 MNHNS and CDR2 SASEGT. The CDR3 covers 12 residues. CDR3 nucleotide sequence: TGTGCCAGCAGCGGACACACAGATACGCAGTATTTT. This sequence encodes CASSGHTDTQYF.

The chain recombines TRBV29-1 with TRBJ1-5; weak D call: TRBD1 (6 bases). Trimming left V 0 bases short and J 4 bases short, with 7 bases between. Per germline, CDR1 SQVTM and CDR2 ANQGSEA. The CDR3 contains 13 residues. CDR3 sequence (DNA): TGCAGCGTTGAAGAGGGGGCGAATCAGCCCCAGCATTTT. Protein product: CSVEEGANQPQHF. Complete variable domain (other parts from reference TRBV29-1 and TRBJ1-5): SAVISQKPSRDICQRGTSLTIQCQVDSQVTMMFWYRQQPGQSLTLIATANQGSEATYESGFVIDKFPISRPNLTFSTLTVSNMSPEDSSIYLCSVEEGANQPQHFGDGTRLSIL.

V gene TRBV19 combines with J gene TRBJ1-4, with a tentative D call TRBD1 (6 bases). This CDR3 comprises 13 residues. The V end lost 4 bases, the J end lost 7 bases, and 10 bases lay between the germline ends. CDR1 and CDR2 (germline): LNHDA, SQIVND (reference sequence). CDR3 nucleotide sequence: TGTGCCAGTAGTACAGGGGATGGTGAAAAACTGTTTTTT. It yields the protein CASSTGDGEKLFF.

This clone was picked up one time. The gene calls are TRBV6-5 and TRBJ1-6; 7 positions match TRBD1. The CDR3 spans 15 residues. The germline CDR1 and CDR2 sequences are MNHEY and SVGAGI. V shed 4 bases, J shed 8 bases, and the junction held 8 bases outside the gene matches. Written as DNA, the CDR3 is TGTGCCAGCAGTTTGTCTTACAGGGGCGATTCACCCCTCCACTTT. Protein product: CASSLSYRGDSPLHF.

The chain uses TRBV5-6 and TRBJ1-3; the match to TRBD1 covers 10 bases. The J segment lost 0 bases and the V segment lost 4 bases, leaving 7 bases of the junction unmatched. In germline, CDR1 is SGHDT, CDR2 YYEEEE. This CDR3 has 17 amino acids. The CDR3 sequence is CASSDRDRGNSGNTIYF. As DNA, the CDR3 is TGTGCCAGCAGCGATCGGGACAGGGGCAACTCTGGAAACACCATATATTTT.

This clone was observed a handful of times. CDR3 in DNA: TGTGCCAGCAGCTTGGCGGGACAGGGTACGCGGGAGCAGTACTTC. It encodes CASSLAGQGTREQYF. The rearrangement uses TRBV7-8 and TRBJ2-7; the match to TRBD1 covers 9 bases. The CDR3 runs 15 residues. Germline loops: CDR1 SGHVS, CDR2 FQNEAQ. V shed 3 bases, J shed 7 bases, and the junction held 10 bases outside the gene matches.

This chain joins TRBV10-2 and TRBJ1-5, with 8 bases lining up with TRBD1. V trimming: 8 bases; J trimming: 5 bases; junction bases outside the gene matches: 5. Looked up from germline, CDR1 is WSHSY and CDR2 is SAAADI. This CDR3 has 13 amino acids. The chain's CDR3 is CASGGTGHQPQHF. The CDR3 DNA is TGCGCCAGCGGGGGGACAGGCCATCAGCCCCAGCATTTT.

This clone turned up a few times. J is TRBJ1-1 and V is TRBV5-1; 7 nucleotides line up with TRBD1. Germline V gene lookup returns CDR1 SGHRS and CDR2 YFSETQ. V shed 5 bases and J 3 bases; nucleotides not matched to a gene: 7. The CDR3 loop spans 14 amino acids. CDR3 in DNA: TGCGCCAGCAGAATGGATACAGGGGACACTGAAGCTTTCTTT. Translated, it gives CASRMDTGDTEAFF.

A few counts support this clone. V and J are TRBV13 and TRBJ2-6, with 7 bases aligning to TRBD2. The V and J ends lost 0 bases and 0 bases, in that order; junction bases with no gene match: 5. Looked up from germline, CDR1 is PRHDT and CDR2 is FYEKMQ (reference sequence). The CDR3 length is 18 residues. The CDR3: CASSLGASGLSGANVLTF. The CDR3 DNA is TGTGCCAGCAGCTTAGGGGCTAGCGGCCTCTCTGGGGCCAACGTCCTGACTTTC. Using reference TRBV13 and TRBJ2-6 for the parts outside the CDR3, the full variable domain is AAGVIQSPRHLIKEKRETATLKCYPIPRHDTVYWYQQGPGQDPQFLISFYEKMQSDKGSIPDRFSAQQFSDYHSELNMSSLELGDSALYFCASSLGASGLSGANVLTFGAGSRLTVL.

The genes are TRBV10-1 and TRBJ2-7; the match to TRBD1 covers 9 bases. The germline V gene encodes CDR1 WNHNN and CDR2 SYGVQD (reference sequence). CDR3 length equals 17 residues. The trim removed 0 bases at V and 1 base at J, leaving 7 bases unmatched. CDR3 coding DNA: TGCGCCAGCAGTGAGTCGAAGATGGGACAGGGATCCTACGAGCAGTACTTC. Its protein product is CASSESKMGQGSYEQYF.

This clone was picked up one time. The chain employs TRBV5-4 and TRBJ2-5, with D possibly matching TRBD2 (5 bases). Germline CDR1 SGHNT, CDR2 YYREEE (reference sequence). The CDR3 runs to 13 residues. The V end lost 3 bases, the J end lost 4 bases, and 10 bases lay between the germline ends. Written as DNA, the CDR3 is TGTGCCAGCAGCTCGACTGGACTAGAGACCCAGTACTTC. The encoded protein is CASSSTGLETQYF.

The sample holds a few counts of this clone. V and J are TRBV19 and TRBJ1-1; 8 bases align to TRBD1. V lost 8 bases and J lost 3; bases outside the gene matches: 23. Germline lookup yields CDR1 LNHDA and CDR2 SQIVND (reference sequence). This CDR3 has 19 residues. In DNA form, the CDR3 reads TGTGCCAGTGGGAAACCACGGACAGGGTGGTTGTTTCATGACACTGAAGCTTTCTTT. This sequence encodes CASGKPRTGWLFHDTEAFF.